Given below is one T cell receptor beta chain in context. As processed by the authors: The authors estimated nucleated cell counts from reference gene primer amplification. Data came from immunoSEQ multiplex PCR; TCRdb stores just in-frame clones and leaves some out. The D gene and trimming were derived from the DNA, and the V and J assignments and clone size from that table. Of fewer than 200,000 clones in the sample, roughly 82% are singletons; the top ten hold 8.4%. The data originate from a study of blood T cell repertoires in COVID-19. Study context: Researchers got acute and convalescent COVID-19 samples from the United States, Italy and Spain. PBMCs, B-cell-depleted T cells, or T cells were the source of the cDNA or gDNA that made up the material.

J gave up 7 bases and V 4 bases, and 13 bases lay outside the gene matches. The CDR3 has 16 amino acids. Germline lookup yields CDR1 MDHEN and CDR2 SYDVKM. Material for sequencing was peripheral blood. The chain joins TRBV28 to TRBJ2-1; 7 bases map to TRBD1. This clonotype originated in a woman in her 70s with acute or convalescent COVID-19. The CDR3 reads CASSSPTGFGQNEQFF. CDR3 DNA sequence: TGTGCCAGCAGTTCGCCGACAGGGTTTGGACAGAATGAGCAGTTCTTC.